What follows describes a single T cell receptor (beta chain). This sample stems from a study of blood T cell repertoires in COVID-19. The CDR3 runs 15 residues. The germline V and J ends were trimmed by 3 bases and 4 bases, with 15 bases remaining between them. Germline loops: CDR1 KGHSH, CDR2 LQKENI. Repertoires were generated with immunoSEQ multiplex PCR, while TCRdb's copy carries only in-frame clones and drops some. The table lists about 390,000 clones, around 87% of them singletons. This receptor was identified in a woman in her sixties with COVID-19, enrolled during active disease. The genes are TRBV18 and TRBJ1-1; unclear D gene. Source material: peripheral blood. The CDR3 sequence: CASSPYVQEGTEAFF. CDR3 DNA: TGTGCCAGCTCACCGTACGTACAAGAGGGCACTGAAGCTTTCTTT. Complete variable domain (other parts from reference TRBV18 and TRBJ1-1): NAGVMQNPRHLVRRRGQEARLRCSPMKGHSHVYWYRQLPEEGLKFMVYLQKENIIDESGMPKERFSAEFPKEGPSILRIQQVVRGDSAAYFCASSPYVQEGTEAFFGQGTRLTVV.